These 18 T cell receptor beta chains came from one sample sequenced in a study of CD8 T cells in Susac syndrome. With random hexamers, reverse transcription was performed on about 0.5 to 1 ug of RNA. TCRdb recomputed calls from the immunoSEQ multiplex PCR reads with MiXCR, one row per CDR3 protein. The sample has about 160,000 distinct CDR3 sequences, around 93% seen once. The specimen was CD4+ T cells from PBMCs. The receptors come from a human donor in good health.

The chain is built from TRBV2 and TRBJ2-7; D possibly uses TRBD1 or TRBD2 (5 bases each). CDR1 is SNHLY and CDR2 is FYNNEI in the germline V gene. Trimming removed 7 bases at V and 2 bases at J, with 15 bases between. The CDR3 length is 14 residues. DNA of the CDR3: TGTGCCAGCACCCTAATCGGGACCCCCTACGAGCAGTACTTC. It yields the protein CASTLIGTPYEQYF.

The chain links TRBV12-3 or TRBV12-4 to TRBJ1-6; 7 nucleotides agree with TRBD1. The J segment lost 8 bases and the V segment lost 6 bases, leaving 10 bases of the junction unmatched. CDR3 length: 15 residues. The CDR3 DNA reads TGTGCCAGCAGGCCGCCGGGACAGTATTATTCACCCCTCCACTTT. This gives the protein CASRPPGQYYSPLHF.

The rearrangement joins TRBV2 to TRBJ1-5; D might be TRBD1 (6 bases). V was clipped by 7 bases and J by 7 bases, with 20 bases between them. There are 15 residues in the CDR3. Germline CDR1 reads SNHLY; CDR2 reads FYNNEI. CDR3 protein: CASTPRGGTDQPQHF. The DNA of the CDR3 is TGTGCCAGCACCCCCCGAGGGGGGACTGACCAGCCCCAGCATTTT.

J is TRBJ2-1 and V is TRBV6-1; 16 positions agree with TRBD2. V dropped 8 bases and J dropped 7; count of bases not matched to a gene: 2. The CDR3 sequence is 14 residues long. The V gene's germline CDR1 is MNHNS and CDR2 SASEGT. Written as DNA, the CDR3 is TGTGCCAGCGGGGGACTAGCGGGGGGGAATGAGCAGTTCTTC. Protein sequence: CASGGLAGGNEQFF.

The chain carries TRBV6-6 and TRBJ1-6; D ambiguous. CDR3 length: 11 residues. Germline CDR1 and CDR2: MNHNY and SVGAGI (reference sequence). V was pared by 6 bases and J by 9 bases, with 6 bases between. CDR3 sequence reads: CASRERSPLHF. The CDR3 coding sequence is TGTGCCAGCAGAGAACGTTCACCCCTCCACTTT.

The rearrangement joins TRBV11-2 to TRBJ2-4, with D perhaps TRBD2 (5 bases). V was clipped by 3 bases and J by 9 bases, with 18 bases between them. The CDR3 has 15 amino acids. Per germline, CDR1 SGHAT and CDR2 FQNNGV. The CDR3 nucleotides are TGTGCCAGCAGCTTGATGGCGGGTAGCACGGGCATTCAGTACTTC. Translation gives CASSLMAGSTGIQYF.

The chain links TRBV5-1 to TRBJ1-1; 7 positions agree with TRBD1. This CDR3 has 13 amino acids. Germline trimming cut 0 bases from V and 7 bases from J; bases unmatched to any gene: 3. The germline V gene has CDR1 SGHRS and CDR2 YFSETQ. The CDR3 region has the DNA TGCGCCAGCAGCTTGGGCGGGACAGATGAAGCTTTCTTT. Translation: CASSLGGTDEAFF. Variable domain in full (rest from reference TRBV5-1 and TRBJ1-1): KAGVTQTPRYLIKTRGQQVTLSCSPISGHRSVSWYQQTPGQGLQFLFEYFSETQRNKGNFPGRFSGRQFSNSRSEMNVSTLELGDSALYLCASSLGGTDEAFFGQGTRLTVV.

The chain carries TRBV20-1 and TRBJ1-1, with 7 bases matching TRBD1. CDR1 is DFQATT and CDR2 is SNEGSKA in the germline V gene (reference sequence). V was pared by 5 bases and J by 0 bases, with 6 bases of the junction left unmatched. The CDR3 has 14 amino acids. As DNA, the CDR3 is TGCAGTGCTTCAGGGGGTGGTATGAACACTGAAGCTTTCTTT. Residues: CSASGGGMNTEAFF.

The gene calls are TRBV5-1 and TRBJ1-6; the D is unclear. This CDR3 has 16 amino acids. V dropped 2 bases and J dropped 5 bases, with 14 bases sitting between them. Germline CDR1 and CDR2: SGHRS and YFSETQ. This chain's CDR3 is CASSFLGRADNSPLHF. In nucleotides, the CDR3 is TGCGCCAGCAGCTTCCTCGGACGGGCTGATAATTCACCCCTCCACTTT.

The genes are TRBV19 and TRBJ1-1; D gene uncertain. The CDR3 length is 13 residues. Trimming pared 5 bases from V and 1 base from J, leaving 8 bases between. Germline lookup yields CDR1 LNHDA and CDR2 SQIVND (reference sequence). CDR3 nucleotides: TGTGCCAGTAGTTTCAACACGAACACTGAAGCTTTCTTT. Residues: CASSFNTNTEAFF.

The chain couples TRBV18 to TRBJ2-5, with D perhaps TRBD2 (5 bases). CDR3 length: 14 residues. Trimming removed 1 base at V and 1 base at J, with 7 bases between. Germline CDR1 is KGHSH and CDR2 is LQKENI. The CDR3 nucleotides read TGTGCCAGCTCACCACTTAGCGTCCAAGAGACCCAGTACTTC. Residues: CASSPLSVQETQYF. Supplemented by reference TRBV18 and TRBJ2-5, the full variable domain reads NAGVMQNPRHLVRRRGQEARLRCSPMKGHSHVYWYRQLPEEGLKFMVYLQKENIIDESGMPKERFSAEFPKEGPSILRIQQVVRGDSAAYFCASSPLSVQETQYFGPGTRLLVL.

The genes are TRBV4-2 and TRBJ1-1; tentative D call: TRBD1 (5 bases). Germline V gene sequence: CDR1 LGHNA, CDR2 YNFKEQ. CDR3 length: 14 amino acids. Trimming pared 1 base from V and 5 bases from J, leaving 11 bases between. The CDR3: CASSQGGGITEAFF. CDR3 nucleotides: TGTGCCAGCAGCCAAGGGGGGGGGATAACTGAAGCTTTCTTT.

This clonotype was detected only once. The V gene is TRBV4-1, the J gene TRBJ1-3; 8 positions match TRBD1. This CDR3 region has 15 residues. The germline V gene encodes CDR1 MGHRA and CDR2 YSYEKL. The junction had 4 bases not matched to a gene; V was cut back by 6 bases and J by 0 bases. CDR3 coding DNA: TGCGCCAGCAGTAGGGGACAGGACTCTGGAAACACCATATATTTT. This sequence encodes CASSRGQDSGNTIYF.

This chain uses TRBV5-1 with TRBJ2-5, with 7 bases fitting TRBD1. The CDR3 is 13 amino acids. Per germline, CDR1 SGHRS and CDR2 YFSETQ. The junction had 1 base not matched to a gene; V was cut back by 3 bases and J by 2 bases. The chain's CDR3 is CASSSTGQETQYF. For the CDR3, the DNA is TGCGCCAGCAGCTCGACAGGGCAAGAGACCCAGTACTTC.

The genes are TRBV5-1 and TRBJ2-5, with TRBD2 matching 14 bases. J gave up 0 bases and V 4 bases, and 2 bases lay outside the gene matches. This CDR3 is built from 16 residues. CDR1 is SGHRS, CDR2 YFSETQ, per germline. The CDR3 region is CASSRGLAGDQETQYF. CDR3 sequence (DNA): TGCGCCAGCAGCCGGGGACTAGCGGGAGACCAAGAGACCCAGTACTTC.

V gene TRBV5-1 combines with J gene TRBJ1-2, with D maybe TRBD1 (6 bases). CDR1 SGHRS and CDR2 YFSETQ come from the germline V gene. Trimming cost V 4 bases and J 6 bases, with 16 bases left between them. The CDR3 length is 14 residues. The CDR3 is CASSVTLQGHGYTF. CDR3 in DNA: TGCGCCAGCAGCGTCACCCTACAGGGCCATGGCTACACCTTC.

The chain links TRBV5-1 to TRBJ2-6; no reliable D call. V was pared by 0 bases and J by 0 bases, with 10 bases between. From germline, CDR1 is SGHRS and CDR2 YFSETQ. CDR3 size: 17 residues. CDR3 nucleotides: TGCGCCAGCAGCTTGGTATCGACTTACTCTGGGGCCAACGTCCTGACTTTC. Translating gives CASSLVSTYSGANVLTF.

The chain carries TRBV30 and TRBJ1-1, with 11 nucleotides matching TRBD1. J lost 7 bases, V lost 2 bases, and 9 bases had no gene match. Per germline, CDR1 GTSNPN and CDR2 SVGIG (reference sequence). The CDR3 spans 15 residues. CDR3 coding DNA: TGTGCCTGGAGTCAAAAGGGACAGGGGGTGGTTGAAGCTTTCTTT. It yields the protein CAWSQKGQGVVEAFF. Filled out from reference TRBV30 and TRBJ1-1, the complete variable domain reads SQTIHQWPATLVQPVGSPLSLECTVEGTSNPNLYWYRQAAGRGLQLLFYSVGIGQISSEVPQNLSASRPQDRQFILSSKKLLLSDSGFYLCAWSQKGQGVVEAFFGQGTRLTVV.